A selection of T cell receptor beta chains follows, all from one sample in a study of blood T cells in healthy people across ages. TCRdb re-called the 5' RACE reads with MiXCR, one entry per CDR3 protein. Of just under 750,000 distinct CDR3 sequences listed, roughly 20% are singletons. Material for sequencing was blood. These receptor sequences come from a man in his 70s in good health. Each CDR3 is given with its conserved first and last residue. The order of the fields is D gene, clone size, J gene, V gene, CDR3 DNA, CDR3 protein. A D gene is named only where the DNA matches it firmly. A row's size may be missing; if present it is once, few, many or a size class.

TRBD2,-,TRBJ2-2,TRBV14,TGTGCCAGCAGCGAGCACCGGCTAGCGGGAGTGGCCGGGGAGCTGTTTTTT,CASSEHRLAGVAGELFF
-,-,TRBJ2-3,TRBV21-1,TGTGCCAGCAGCACAATCCTTCTACTAGATACGCAGTATTTT,CASSTILLLDTQYF
TRBD2,-,TRBJ2-7,TRBV20-1,TGCAGTGCTCTTAGCGGGAGGGCTGACGAGCAGTACTTC,CSALSGRADEQYF
-,few,TRBJ1-5,TRBV20-1,TGCAGTGCTCTCGTGGCCTGGAATAGCAATCAGCCCCAGCATTTT,CSALVAWNSNQPQHF
-,few,TRBJ1-2,TRBV6-6,TGTGGCAGCAGTGGAGGAGCCTATGGCTACACCTTC,CGSSGGAYGYTF
TRBD1,-,TRBJ2-1,TRBV7-9,TGTGCCAGCAGGTCGACAGGGTTACCCTACAATGAGCAGTTCTTC,CASRSTGLPYNEQFF
-,many,TRBJ2-3,TRBV5-1,TGCGCCAGCAGCTTTGAGGGAGCCCACACAGATACGCAGTATTTT,CASSFEGAHTDTQYF
-,-,TRBJ2-1,TRBV11-2,TGTGCCAGCAGCTTCCTCGGGGGTAAAAATGAGCAGTTCTTC,CASSFLGGKNEQFF
-,few,TRBJ2-5,TRBV7-9,TGTGCCAGCAGTATCGTCGGACTTCCTTGGGAGACCCAGTACTTC,CASSIVGLPWETQYF
-,few,TRBJ2-5,TRBV7-6,TGTGCCAGTGCGACTGGGACCCAAGAGACCCAGTACTTC,CASATGTQETQYF
TRBD1,-,TRBJ2-3,TRBV3-1,TGTGCCAGCAGTCTGACAGGGCACCCCAGAGATACGCAGTATTTT,CASSLTGHPRDTQYF
-,-,TRBJ1-4,TRBV12-3/TRBV12-4,TGTGCCAGCACCGAACAGGGTTCGACTAATGAAAAACTGTTTTTT,CASTEQGSTNEKLFF
-,-,TRBJ2-5,TRBV5-1,TGCGCCAGCAGCACCTCTGACCCCCGACGGGAGACCCAGTACTTC,CASSTSDPRRETQYF
-,-,TRBJ1-5,TRBV7-8,TGTGCCAGCAGCAAGGAGGGACGGAGCAATCAGCCCCAGCATTTT,CASSKEGRSNQPQHF
-,-,TRBJ2-5,TRBV25-1,TGTGCCACCACCGCTGGGGACAGCGGGGTCCAAGAGACCCAGTACTTC,CATTAGDSGVQETQYF
TRBD1,-,TRBJ1-2,TRBV6-1,TGTGCCAGCAAACAAATGACCCGACAGGGGGTCGGTGGCTACACCTTC,CASKQMTRQGVGGYTF
TRBD1,-,TRBJ2-1,TRBV2,TGTGCCACTTCGCCCCCCGGGACAGGGGGAGGTAATGAGCAGTTCTTC,CATSPPGTGGGNEQFF
-,-,TRBJ1-2,TRBV29-1,TGCAGCGTACCTACAGGACCCTATGGCTACACCTTC,CSVPTGPYGYTF
TRBD1,few,TRBJ2-7,TRBV29-1,TGCAGCGTTGAAAGGGACAGGGGGGACGAGCAGTACTTC,CSVERDRGDEQYF
-,-,TRBJ2-1,TRBV21-1,TGTGCCAGCAGCAAATGTCGGGCTAGCGAACTTGATGAGCAGTTCTTC,CASSKCRASELDEQFF
TRBD2,-,TRBJ2-3,TRBV6-4,TGTGCCAGCAGAAGGGACTACTCAGATACGCAGTATTTT,CASRRDYSDTQYF
TRBD2,-,TRBJ2-5,TRBV2,TGTGCCAGCAGCCAAAGCGGGAGGGCCCGAGAGACCCAGTACTTC,CASSQSGRARETQYF
-,-,TRBJ2-4,TRBV3-1,TGTGCCAGCAGCCAAGACCCCCGGGATCATCAGTACTTC,CASSQDPRDHQYF
-,-,TRBJ2-1,TRBV20-1,TGCAGTGCTGCCCAGGACGTCTACAATGAGCAGTTCTTC,CSAAQDVYNEQFF
-,few,TRBJ1-5,TRBV20-1,TGCAGTGCTAGTGGGGGGGTTGGCCAGCCCCAGCATTTT,CSASGGVGQPQHF
TRBD1,few,TRBJ1-1,TRBV7-9,TGTGCCAGCAGCTCTCCTACAGGGGCCGCTGGGCCTGAAGCTTTCTTT,CASSSPTGAAGPEAFF
TRBD2,-,TRBJ2-3,TRBV5-1,TGCGCCAGCAGCTCCTGGACTAGCGGCACAGATACGCAGTATTTT,CASSSWTSGTDTQYF
-,-,TRBJ2-3,TRBV12-3/TRBV12-4,TGTGCCAGCAGTTTTCGGTGGGTAGGCACAGATACGCAGTATTTT,CASSFRWVGTDTQYF
-,few,TRBJ2-3,TRBV3-1,TGTACCAGCAGCCACCAAGATCGGGATACGCAGTATTTT,CTSSHQDRDTQYF
-,few,TRBJ2-3,TRBV5-1,TGCGCCAGCAGCTTGGATTTTAGCCCCACAGATACGCAGTATTTT,CASSLDFSPTDTQYF
TRBD1,-,TRBJ1-4,TRBV9,TGTGCCAGCAGCCGAGGACAGGGAGGAGCAACTAATGAAAAACTGTTTTTT,CASSRGQGGATNEKLFF
TRBD1,few,TRBJ2-3,TRBV12-3/TRBV12-4,TGTGCCAGCAGTACCGGGACAGGGAGGGATACGCAGTATTTT,CASSTGTGRDTQYF
-,few,TRBJ2-5,TRBV28,TGTGCCAGCAGTATAATTTCGGAGACCCAGTACTTC,CASSIISETQYF
TRBD2,many,TRBJ2-1,TRBV12-3/TRBV12-4,TGTGCCAGCAGTTTAGTGGCCAGCGGGAGGGCCAGAGCTGAGCAGTTCTTC,CASSLVASGRARAEQFF
-,-,TRBJ2-5,TRBV18,TGTGCCAGCTCACCCCCGAGCTCCTACAAGCAGTACTTC,CASSPPSSYKQYF
-,-,TRBJ1-1,TRBV11-2,TGTGCCAGCAGCTTCAGTGGGCGAGCTTTCTTT,CASSFSGRAFF
-,-,TRBJ2-1,TRBV18,TGTGCCAGCTCACCACCGAGGTCAATCAATGAGCAGTTCTTC,CASSPPRSINEQFF
-,-,TRBJ1-5,TRBV19,TGTGCCACCCGGTGGGGAAATTTGCCCCAGCATTTT,CATRWGNLPQHF
-,few,TRBJ2-1,TRBV5-1,TGCGCCAGCAGCTTGGGACTCCGGGGCGATGAGCAGTTCTTC,CASSLGLRGDEQFF
-,few,TRBJ1-2,TRBV12-3/TRBV12-4,TGTGCCAGCAGCCCCCTCTCGGAGGTCTATGGCTACACCTTC,CASSPLSEVYGYTF
-,-,TRBJ2-3,TRBV6-6,TGTGCCAGCAGTTTCGAACAGGAGGATACGCAGTATTTT,CASSFEQEDTQYF
-,many,TRBJ2-5,TRBV20-1,TGCAGTGCTAGAGATCCTGGGGTGGGAGAGACCCAGTACTTC,CSARDPGVGETQYF
-,many,TRBJ1-2,TRBV10-2,TGCGCCAGCAGTGAGCACTTGAACTATGGCTACACCTTC,CASSEHLNYGYTF
TRBD1,few,TRBJ1-2,TRBV25-1,TGTGCCAGCAGCCGGGGGAACAGGGGTGGCTATGGCTACACCTTC,CASSRGNRGGYGYTF
-,many,TRBJ2-1,TRBV6-1,TGTGCCAGCAGTGAAGGGGAGCTGGGCAGGTTCTTC,CASSEGELGRFF
-,-,TRBJ1-1,TRBV2,TGTGCCAGCAGTGATCATACGACAAGGGGTCCGGGCACTGAAGCTTTCTTT,CASSDHTTRGPGTEAFF
-,-,TRBJ1-2,TRBV7-9,TGTGCCAGCAGCTTCACAGGGTCTAACTATGGCTACACCTTC,CASSFTGSNYGYTF
-,-,TRBJ2-1,TRBV7-2,TGTGCCAGCAGCTTTGCGGGGAGGGAGCAGTTCTTC,CASSFAGREQFF
-,few,TRBJ2-1,TRBV13,TGTGCCAGCAACTTACGGGCCTACAATGAGCAGTTCTTC,CASNLRAYNEQFF
TRBD2,-,TRBJ2-3,TRBV5-1,TGCGCCAGCAGCATCATCCTAGCGGGAGGCCCGACAGATACGCAGTATTTT,CASSIILAGGPTDTQYF
-,few,TRBJ2-2,TRBV28,TGTGCCAGCTCCCCAGGGAGGTACACCGGGGAGCTGTTTTTT,CASSPGRYTGELFF
TRBD1,-,TRBJ2-1,TRBV11-2,TGTGCCAGCAGCTGGGACAGGGAAGAAAATGAGCAGTTCTTC,CASSWDREENEQFF
-,few,TRBJ2-1,TRBV25-1,TGTGCCAGCAGTGAATTTGTTCAACCCAATGAGCAGTTCTTC,CASSEFVQPNEQFF